Here is one TCR beta chain with its context. The antigen is not known. The CDR3 is made up of 13 amino acids. Trimming cost V 5 bases and J 7 bases, with 12 bases left between them. Germline V CDR1 and CDR2: GTSNPN, SVGIG (reference sequence). Primers: 60 Vbeta forward and 13 Jbeta reverse. Per the original methods: A later analysis tallied some 80 million unique TCR beta chains, around 12 million of them shared. The assay was immunoSEQ multiplex PCR, and TCRdb's table has in-frame clones only and misses some. That table furnishes V, J and clone size, whereas the DNA furnished D and trimming. The table records 150,000 to 200,000 clones, more than 75% of them present only once. This sample is part of a study of cytomegalovirus exposure and HLA in healthy donors. Study at large: Of 398 genotyped donors, around 84% clustered with self-reported Caucasian donors. Broader study findings: Previous analysis showed most TCR beta V segments were productive about 90% or about 30% of the time. CMV serostatus was the sole immune exposure data available.

The chain combines TRBV30 with TRBJ1-6; D call uncertain. The sequence derives from a man aged 18-30 years in good health and CMV-seropositive. The sample was PBMCs. The chain's CDR3 is CAWWRVPNSPLHF. The CDR3 bases are TGTGCCTGGTGGCGGGTTCCGAATTCACCCCTCCACTTT.